Presented here are 16 T cell receptor beta chains from one specimen sequenced in a study of blood T cell repertoires in COVID-19. Produced via immunoSEQ multiplex PCR; TCRdb's table is partial and in-frame only. The sample has some 270,000 clones, roughly 89% seen once; the top ten hold under 0.95%. Sequencing was carried out using peripheral blood. The receptors come from a man aged 25 to 40 with acute or convalescent COVID-19.

This chain links TRBV27 with TRBJ2-6; D call uncertain. V dropped 3 bases and J dropped 0 bases, with 3 bases sitting between them. Germline values: CDR1 MNHEY, CDR2 SMNVEV (reference sequence). CDR3 length: 14 amino acids. The CDR3 nucleotides read TGTGCCAGCAGTTTTTACTCTGGGGCCAACGTCCTGACTTTC. It is translated as CASSFYSGANVLTF.

This chain connects TRBV20-1 to TRBJ2-3, with no clear D. The CDR3 has 11 amino acids. V dropped 0 bases and J dropped 6 bases, with 4 bases sitting between them. From germline, CDR1 is DFQATT and CDR2 SNEGSKA (reference sequence). The CDR3 bases are TGCAGTGCTAGAGAGAGGGATACGCAGTATTTT. This sequence encodes CSARERDTQYF.

This chain connects TRBV18 to TRBJ2-1, with D possibly being TRBD2 (5 bases). The germline gives CDR1 KGHSH, CDR2 LQKENI. The CDR3 totals 14 residues. With 3 bases removed from V and 0 bases from J, the gap between germline ends came to 6 bases. CDR3 coding DNA: TGTGCCAGCTCACCGGGGAGCTCCTACAATGAGCAGTTCTTC. Amino acids: CASSPGSSYNEQFF.

This clone was recorded once. The chain carries TRBV7-3 and TRBJ1-2; 10 nucleotides match TRBD1. V lost 5 bases, J lost 3 bases, and 15 bases stayed unmatched. Germline V gives CDR1 SGHTA, CDR2 FQGTGA. The CDR3 length is 18 residues. CDR3 nucleotide sequence: TGTGCCAGCAGCGCGCGGAATTCCAGGACAGGGGGTGACTATGGCTACACCTTC. This encodes CASSARNSRTGGDYGYTF.

The genes are TRBV7-2 and TRBJ1-1; D perhaps matches TRBD1 (5 bases). The CDR3 contains 15 residues. The ends were cut back, 5 bases at V and 4 bases at J, with 17 bases in the middle. CDR1 and CDR2 (germline): SGHTA, FQGNSA. The CDR3 DNA reads TGTGCCAGCAGCCTGCGAGGGACTGGGGCCACTGAAGCTTTCTTT. This translates into CASSLRGTGATEAFF.

The rearrangement links TRBV2 to TRBJ2-1; weak D call: TRBD2 (6 bases). Between the trimmed V and J ends, which lost 4 bases and 3 bases, there was a span of 10 bases. CDR3 size: 14 residues. CDR1 is SNHLY, CDR2 FYNNEI, per germline. CDR3 protein: CASSAASVYNEQFF. For the CDR3, the DNA is TGTGCCAGCAGTGCGGCTAGCGTCTACAATGAGCAGTTCTTC.

This chain links TRBV30 with TRBJ1-5, with TRBD1 as a possible D gene (5 bases). Per the germline V gene, CDR1 is GTSNPN and CDR2 is SVGIG (reference sequence). V lost 2 bases, J lost 6 bases, and 11 bases lay in between. The CDR3 extends over 13 amino acids. The CDR3 DNA reads as TGTGCCTGGAGTTTGAGGGGAGGTCAGCCCCAGCATTTT. Protein product: CAWSLRGGQPQHF.

This clone came up once. J is TRBJ1-5 and V is TRBV6-5; 9 positions agree with TRBD1. The CDR3 spans 15 residues. V was pared by 8 bases and J by 3 bases, with 8 bases of the junction left unmatched. Germline V gives CDR1 MNHEY, CDR2 SVGAGI. CDR3: CASLNRDRDNQPQHF. CDR3 sequence (DNA): TGTGCCAGCCTAAACCGGGACAGGGACAATCAGCCCCAGCATTTT.

The gene calls are TRBV6-5 and TRBJ1-3; D might be TRBD1 (5 bases). This CDR3 has 14 amino acids. V was cut by 8 bases and J by 4 bases, with 15 bases left in between. Germline V lookup: CDR1 MNHEY, CDR2 SVGAGI. The CDR3 loop reads CASCLGTNGNTIYF. In nucleotides, the CDR3 is TGTGCCAGCTGTCTGGGGACTAACGGAAACACCATATATTTT.

This clone was picked up one time. The chain employs TRBV18 and TRBJ1-4, with TRBD1 as a possible D gene (5 bases). The CDR3 sequence is 16 residues long. The V end was cut by 2 bases, the J end by 8 bases, with 18 bases between. Germline lookup yields CDR1 KGHSH and CDR2 LQKENI. Here the CDR3 DNA reads TGTGCCAGCTCACCATCCTCTCCCGGGGCGGGAGAAAAACTGTTTTTT. This sequence encodes CASSPSSPGAGEKLFF.

The rearrangement joins TRBV5-1 to TRBJ2-1, with 8 bases fitting TRBD2. Trimming at V came to 4 bases and at J to 7 bases, leaving 7 bases not matched to a gene. Germline values: CDR1 SGHRS, CDR2 YFSETQ. The CDR3 is made up of 14 amino acids. CDR3 nucleotides: TGCGCCAGCAGCCCAGGTAGCGGGGCTAATGAGCAGTTCTTC. Translated, it gives CASSPGSGANEQFF. Drawing the rest from reference TRBV5-1 and TRBJ2-1, the complete variable domain is KAGVTQTPRYLIKTRGQQVTLSCSPISGHRSVSWYQQTPGQGLQFLFEYFSETQRNKGNFPGRFSGRQFSNSRSEMNVSTLELGDSALYLCASSPGSGANEQFFGPGTRLTVL.

This clone showed up just once. J is TRBJ1-3 and V is TRBV20-1; 7 bases align to TRBD1. The CDR3 runs 20 residues. The J segment lost 0 bases and the V segment lost 3 bases, leaving 20 bases of the junction unmatched. The germline V gene encodes CDR1 DFQATT and CDR2 SNEGSKA (reference sequence). The CDR3 nucleotides read TGCAGTGCTAGTAACAACCCAGGGGGTCCTGGGGGGTTCTCTGGAAACACCATATATTTT. Translated: CSASNNPGGPGGFSGNTIYF.

This chain uses TRBV28 with TRBJ1-2; D may be TRBD1 (5 bases). The length of the CDR3 is 15 residues. Germline V gene lookup returns CDR1 MDHEN and CDR2 SYDVKM. The ends were cut back, 4 bases at V and 2 bases at J, with 14 bases in the middle. The CDR3 nucleotides are TGTGCCAGCAGTTCCCCGGGGGAGAACAACTATGGCTACACCTTC. It is translated as CASSSPGENNYGYTF.

In its sample, this clone was seen once. The chain couples TRBV5-6 to TRBJ1-6; 7 bases map to TRBD1. The V gene end was trimmed by 3 bases and the J gene end by 4 bases; junction bases not matched to a gene: 7. CDR1 SGHDT and CDR2 YYEEEE come from the germline V gene. The CDR3 totals 16 residues. The CDR3 sequence is CASSSGARGYNSPLHF. CDR3 coding DNA: TGTGCCAGCAGCTCGGGGGCCAGGGGGTATAATTCACCCCTCCACTTT.

CDR3 sequence reads: CASSYSGEAGELFF. DNA of the CDR3: TGTGCCAGCAGTTATTCGGGGGAGGCCGGGGAGCTGTTTTTT. This chain uses TRBV6-6 with TRBJ2-2, with a weak D call TRBD2 (6 bases). Germline V gene sequence: CDR1 MNHNY, CDR2 SVGAGI (reference sequence). This CDR3 is built from 14 residues. The ends were cut back, 3 bases at V and 6 bases at J, with 11 bases in the middle.

The CDR3 sequence: CASSFRGDNKYF. The CDR3 coding sequence is TGTGCCAGCAGTTTTCGGGGTGACAATAAGTACTTC. The V gene is TRBV28, the J gene TRBJ2-7, with D possibly being TRBD2 (5 bases). Trimming left V 3 bases short and J 11 bases short, with 14 bases between. This CDR3 comprises 12 residues. CDR1 and CDR2 (germline): MDHEN, SYDVKM.